This TCR beta chain comes out of a study of blood T cell repertoires in COVID-19 (dated by TCRdb to 2020 to 2022). Concerning the study at large: Collaborator samples came from the United States, Italy and Spain and covered acute and convalescent phases of COVID-19. Samples came from the ongoing ImmuneRACE study (first 160 participants) plus 1,254 subjects from 6 global collaborators. The prospective study material was composed of cDNA or gDNA derived from T cells, B-cell-depleted T cells, or PBMCs. Deeply sampled blood TCRbeta repertoires from subjects exposed to, actively infected with, or recovered from COVID-19 were included in the dataset. Where available, HLA class I and class II types were obtained from metadata supplied by the sample provider rather than from assay-based typing. The repertoires were made available in a free public database intended to serve as a resource for research on the immune response to SARS-CoV-2. A de-identified subject ID, COVID-19 status, age in years and sex were almost always included in the sample metadata. Findings and caveats that apply to the study as a whole: How much clinical and demographic metadata was included differed by source and by participant, and the metadata was provided uncurated.

Comment on this clone: No antigen is known for it. No base quality values were provided; no much bigger clone lies one nucleotide off.

The immunoSEQ Assay, a bias-controlled multiplex PCR, was used to amplify TCRbeta CDR3 regions from genomic DNA. In the source study's methods: Within the assay, amplification of reference gene primers was used to estimate how many nucleated cells each sample contained. Sequence reads were collapsed and filtered to measure the absolute abundance of every unique TCRbeta CDR3 rearrangement. Productive Simpson clonality was computed per sample as the square root of Simpson's diversity index over productive rearrangements. Here the immuneACCESS table is served through TCRdb, limited to in-frame sequences with V and J called. Missing clones are a known gap in these copies; in checked studies unresolved V genes cover under half, and the rest lacks a known reason. Clone size and V and J calls were adopted from that table, with D and trimming inferred from the DNA. The sample table contains about 130,000 clones; only one count was recorded for roughly 86% of them. The top ten hold 9.5% to 12% of the sample.

One collaborating source in Seattle enrolled patients during active infection and followed them longitudinally through the course of disease. The collaborating institutions used their own protocols to collect whole blood in K2EDTA tubes. Collaborator samples were shipped for TCRbeta analysis as frozen whole blood, isolated PBMCs, or DNA extracted from either sample type. The cysteine opens and the phenylalanine closes a CDR3 of 14 amino acids. Left in the record is the CDR3 DNA by itself, 42 bases read in frame from the first base. V is shortened by 0 bases, J by 6 bases, and the region joining them spans 10 bases. The germline V gene sets CDR1 to KGHSH and CDR2 to LQKENI.

The sample consisted of peripheral blood. This clonotype was obtained from a woman aged 65 to 85 with COVID-19, enrolled during active disease. The V gene is TRBV18 and the J gene is TRBJ2-3, and the D gene may be TRBD1, 5 bases matching. The CDR3 protein is CASSPPQGRDTQYF. The nucleotide sequence reads TGTGCCAGCTCACCACCCCAGGGTAGGGATACGCAGTATTTT.